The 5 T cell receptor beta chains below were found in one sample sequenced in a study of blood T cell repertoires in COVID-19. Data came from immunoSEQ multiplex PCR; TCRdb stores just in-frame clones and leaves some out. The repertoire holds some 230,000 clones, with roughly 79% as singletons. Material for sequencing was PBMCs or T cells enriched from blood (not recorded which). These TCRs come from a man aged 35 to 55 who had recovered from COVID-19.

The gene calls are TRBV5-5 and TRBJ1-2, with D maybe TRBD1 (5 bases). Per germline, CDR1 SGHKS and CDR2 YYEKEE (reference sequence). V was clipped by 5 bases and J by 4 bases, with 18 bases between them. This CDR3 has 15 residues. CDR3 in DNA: TGTGCCAGCAGATATAATAGGGGCGCCCCCTATGGCTACACCTTC. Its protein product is CASRYNRGAPYGYTF.

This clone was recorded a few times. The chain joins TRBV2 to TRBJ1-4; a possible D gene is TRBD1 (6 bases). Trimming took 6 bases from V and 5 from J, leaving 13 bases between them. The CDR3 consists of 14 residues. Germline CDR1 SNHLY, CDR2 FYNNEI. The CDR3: CASSLQGVNEKLFF. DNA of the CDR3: TGTGCCAGCAGCTTACAGGGCGTGAATGAAAAACTGTTTTTT.

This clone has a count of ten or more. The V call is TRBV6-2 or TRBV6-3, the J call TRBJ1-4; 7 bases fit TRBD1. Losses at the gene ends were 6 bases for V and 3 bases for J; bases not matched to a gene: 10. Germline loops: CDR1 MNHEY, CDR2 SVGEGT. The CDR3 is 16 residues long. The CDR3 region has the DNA TGTGCCAGCAGCCAAGAAGGGGGCCTTCCTAATGAAAAACTGTTTTTT. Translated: CASSQEGGLPNEKLFF.

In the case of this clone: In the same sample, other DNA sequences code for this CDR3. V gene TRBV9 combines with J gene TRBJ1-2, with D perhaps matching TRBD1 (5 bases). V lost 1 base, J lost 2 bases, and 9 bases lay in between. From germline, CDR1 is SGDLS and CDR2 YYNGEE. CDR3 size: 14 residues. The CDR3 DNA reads TGTGCCAGCAGCGTAAGGGGTGGGAACTATGGCTACACCTTC. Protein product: CASSVRGGNYGYTF.

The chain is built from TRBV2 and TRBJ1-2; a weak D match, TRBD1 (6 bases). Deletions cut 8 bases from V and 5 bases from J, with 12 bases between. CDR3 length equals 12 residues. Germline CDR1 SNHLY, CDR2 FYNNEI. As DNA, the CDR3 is TGTGCCAGCCGTCTGGACAGTTATGGCTACACCTTC. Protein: CASRLDSYGYTF.